A selection of T cell receptor beta chains follows, all from one sample in a study of T cell repertoires in cytomegalovirus infection. Via MiXCR, TCRdb re-called the reads, giving one row per CDR3 protein. The sample includes about 530,000 distinct CDR3 sequences, around a quarter of them seen just once. Sequencing was performed on PBMCs. These receptors all come from a human donor in good health (CMV status not recorded). Some clones in this sample may be carry-over from other donors' samples. CDR3s include the opening cysteine and the closing phenylalanine or tryptophan. A D gene is named only where the DNA matches it firmly. The size of a clone is reported for some rows only, either as once, few or many, or as a class for expanded clones.

D gene	J gene	clone size	V gene	CDR3 protein	CDR3 DNA
TRBD1	TRBJ1-2	many	TRBV7-2	CASSLGVQGALGYTF	TGTGCCAGCAGCTTAGGGGTACAGGGGGCGCTTGGCTACACCTTC
-	TRBJ1-2	-	TRBV25-1	CASSGPVLKTGNYGYTF	TGTGCCAGCAGTGGACCCGTCCTTAAGACAGGAAACTATGGCTACACCTTC
TRBD2	TRBJ2-1	few	TRBV7-6	CASSLFKSSGIGSWSYNEQFF	TGTGCCAGCAGCTTATTCAAGTCTAGCGGGATAGGCTCTTGGTCCTACAATGAGCAGTTCTTC
-	TRBJ1-5	few	TRBV27	CASRDTSRNQPQHF	TGTGCCAGCAGGGACACTTCCCGCAATCAGCCCCAGCATTTT
-	TRBJ2-2	-	TRBV11-3	CASSLSLGELFF	TGTGCCAGCAGCCTTAGTCTAGGGGAGCTGTTTTTT
TRBD2	TRBJ2-1	few	TRBV7-2	CASSLTVAGKNEQFF	TGTGCCAGCAGCTTAACGGTAGCGGGGAAGAATGAGCAGTTCTTC
-	TRBJ2-1	-	TRBV24-1	CATSDNIGPTYNEQSF	TGTGCCACCAGTGACAATATTGGGCCCACCTACAATGAGCAGTCCTTC
-	TRBJ1-2	once	TRBV11-2	CASNNKGNYGYTF	TGTGCCAGCAATAATAAGGGAAACTATGGCTACACCTTC
-	TRBJ1-4	-	TRBV14	CASSHGSNEKLFF	TGTGCCAGCAGCCACGGGTCTAATGAAAAACTGTTTTTT
TRBD2	TRBJ2-7	few	TRBV4-2	CASSPGEREHEQYF	TGTGCCAGCAGCCCCGGGGAGCGGGAACACGAGCAGTACTTC
TRBD1	TRBJ2-2	many	TRBV7-3	CASSFSGTGRTGELFF	TGTGCCAGCAGCTTTTCCGGGACAGGGCGTACCGGGGAGCTGTTTTTT
-	TRBJ2-1	few	TRBV4-1	CASSQEPLSQDEQFF	TGCGCCAGCAGCCAAGAGCCGCTTAGTCAGGATGAGCAGTTCTTC
-	TRBJ2-2	once	TRBV12-3/TRBV12-4	CASSLAQGPGELFF	TGTGCCAGCAGTTTAGCGCAGGGGCCCGGGGAGCTGTTTTTT
-	TRBJ1-2	once	TRBV27	CASSLSRQDYGYTF	TGTGCCAGCAGTTTGAGTCGACAGGACTATGGCTACACCTTC
TRBD1	TRBJ1-5	-	TRBV6-2/TRBV6-3	CASSYIRDSPVPYQPQHF	TGTGCCAGCAGTTACATCCGGGACAGCCCGGTACCTTATCAGCCCCAGCATTTT
-	TRBJ2-2	-	TRBV6-2/TRBV6-3	CASREGGSNTGELFF	TGTGCCAGCAGAGAGGGCGGATCGAACACCGGGGAGCTGTTTTTT
TRBD2	TRBJ2-1	few	TRBV6-5	CASKRLADVSSYNEQFF	TGTGCCAGCAAAAGACTAGCGGACGTTAGCTCCTACAATGAGCAGTTCTTC
TRBD1	TRBJ1-1	-	TRBV19	CASSIRGVTEAFF	TGTGCCAGTAGTATCAGGGGGGTGACTGAAGCTTTCTTT
-	TRBJ2-5	few	TRBV7-2	CASSLYAETQYF	TGTGCCAGCAGCTTATACGCTGAGACCCAGTACTTC
-	TRBJ2-7	few	TRBV2	CASSDSFSYEQYF	TGTGCCAGCAGTGATAGTTTCTCCTACGAGCAGTACTTC
-	TRBJ2-4	many	TRBV7-9	CASSSTEGNIQYF	TGTGCCAGCAGCTCTACGGAGGGAAACATTCAGTACTTC
TRBD2	TRBJ2-7	-	TRBV19	CASSIVGLAGVAYEQYF	TGTGCCAGTAGTATAGTCGGACTAGCGGGAGTGGCCTACGAGCAGTACTTC